These 16 T cell receptor beta chains were sequenced from one sample in a study of somatic mutations in cytotoxic T cells in rheumatoid arthritis. Some clones are missing from TCRdb's copy, which holds only in-frame ones; the method was immunoSEQ multiplex PCR. This repertoire shows approximately 12,000 clones, nearly 80% found once; its top ten account for roughly an eighth. Input material: CD8+ T cells sorted from blood. These receptors originate from a man over 45 in good health.

This clone was counted once. V usage is TRBV25-1 and J usage is TRBJ1-6, with D unclear. The V gene lost 1 base and the J gene lost 1 base, with 5 bases spanning the gap. Germline-derived CDR1 and CDR2 are MGHDK and SYGVNS. This CDR3 comprises 15 residues. The chain's CDR3 is CASSESVSYNSPLHF. CDR3 coding DNA: TGTGCCAGCAGTGAATCGGTATCCTATAATTCACCCCTCCACTTT.

The gene calls are TRBV18 and TRBJ1-2; a possible D gene is TRBD1 (5 bases). The germline V gene has CDR1 KGHSH and CDR2 LQKENI. The CDR3 has 17 amino acids. V lost 3 bases, J lost 1 base, and 18 bases lay in between. CDR3 residues: CASSPIGGEEINYGYTF. CDR3 sequence (DNA): TGTGCCAGCTCACCGATCGGAGGGGAAGAGATTAACTATGGCTACACCTTC.

This clone was observed a few times. V is TRBV7-2 and J is TRBJ1-1; maybe TRBD1 (5 bases). Germline lookup yields CDR1 SGHTA and CDR2 FQGNSA. CDR3 length: 15 residues. V lost 7 bases to trimming and J lost 1 base, with 16 bases between them. CDR3 nucleotides: TGTGCCAGCACCCATGGGGCCTGGGCGAACACTGAAGCTTTCTTT. Amino acid sequence: CASTHGAWANTEAFF.

The V call is TRBV7-6, the J call TRBJ2-2; TRBD2 matches 10 bases. Looked up from germline, CDR1 is SGHVS and CDR2 is FNYEAQ. J gave up 3 bases and V 5 bases, and 6 bases lay outside the gene matches. The CDR3 covers 16 residues. CDR3 loop: CASSPLAGGDTGELFF. CDR3 nucleotides: TGTGCCAGCAGCCCGTTAGCGGGAGGAGACACCGGGGAGCTGTTTTTT. The full variable domain, with the rest looked up from reference TRBV7-6 and TRBJ2-2, is GAGVSQSPRYKVTKRGQDVALRCDPISGHVSLYWYRQALGQGPEFLTYFNYEAQQDKSGLPNDRFSAERPEGSISTLTIQRTEQRDSAMYRCASSPLAGGDTGELFFGEGSRLTVL.

This rearrangement joins TRBV14 to TRBJ2-3; a weak D match, TRBD1 (5 bases). V gave up 1 base and J gave up 4 bases, with 15 bases separating them. The CDR3 extends over 16 amino acids. Germline loops: CDR1 SGHDN, CDR2 FVKESK. The DNA for the CDR3 is TGTGCCAGCAGCCAAGCAGGGATTCGGCTCTCAGATACGCAGTATTTT. Its protein product is CASSQAGIRLSDTQYF. The variable domain in full, with the rest retrieved from reference TRBV14 and TRBJ2-3, is EAGVTQFPSHSVIEKGQTVTLRCDPISGHDNLYWYRRVMGKEIKFLLHFVKESKQDESGMPNNRFLAERTGGTYSTLKVQPAELEDSGVYFCASSQAGIRLSDTQYFGPGTRLTVL.

This clone is hyperexpanded. The chain has TRBV7-9 and TRBJ1-2, with a possible D match to TRBD1 (5 bases). CDR1 is SEHNR, CDR2 FQNEAQ, per germline (reference sequence). This CDR3 contains 14 residues. V lost 4 bases and J lost 8, with 17 bases in between. The CDR3 sequence is CASSSSGARLGYTF. The CDR3 coding sequence is TGTGCCAGCAGCTCTTCTGGGGCCAGACTAGGCTACACCTTC.

The chain uses TRBV4-2 and TRBJ1-1; D call uncertain. The V and J ends lost 0 bases and 3 bases respectively, with 11 bases between them. The germline V gene has CDR1 LGHNA and CDR2 YNFKEQ. There are 15 residues in the CDR3. CDR3 DNA sequence: TGTGCCAGCAGCCAAGAGCATGGAATGTACACTGAAGCTTTCTTT. As protein: CASSQEHGMYTEAFF.

The chain joins TRBV15 to TRBJ1-2, with 7 bases that match TRBD1. The germline CDR1 and CDR2 sequences are LNHNV and YYDKDF (reference sequence). Trimming at V came to 0 bases and at J to 4 bases, leaving 2 bases not matched to a gene. The CDR3 has 14 amino acids. CDR3 bases: TGTGCCACCAGCAGAGAAGGGGGCCCCTATGGCTACACCTTC. Protein: CATSREGGPYGYTF.

This rearrangement joins TRBV5-8 to TRBJ2-7, with no clear D. Germline V CDR1 and CDR2: SGHTS, YDEGEE. This CDR3 is 10 amino acids long. Trimming cost V 6 bases and J 6 bases, with 7 bases left between them. This CDR3 is CASKIAEQYF. For the CDR3, the DNA is TGTGCCAGCAAAATCGCCGAGCAGTACTTC.

The chain joins TRBV20-1 to TRBJ1-2, with 8 bases that match TRBD1. The V segment lost 7 bases and the J segment 6 bases; nucleotides outside the gene matches: 4. CDR1 DFQATT and CDR2 SNEGSKA come from the germline V gene (reference sequence). The CDR3 runs to 11 residues. The CDR3 bases are TGCAGTGTCATGGACAGGGATGGCTACACCTTC. Its translation: CSVMDRDGYTF.

The chain couples TRBV12-5 to TRBJ2-1; the D gene is possibly TRBD1 (5 bases). V was shortened by 7 bases and J by 3 bases, with 19 bases between the two germline ends. This CDR3 has 16 amino acids. The V gene's germline CDR1 is LGHNT and CDR2 FRNRAP. Written as DNA, the CDR3 is TGTGCTAGTGACAACCCAGGGAAAGCCCTCTACAATGAGCAGTTCTTC. Translated, it gives CASDNPGKALYNEQFF.

The chain recombines TRBV15 with TRBJ1-1; no definite D call. Between the trimmed V and J ends, which lost 5 bases and 6 bases, there was a span of 16 bases. The CDR3 runs to 14 residues. Germline CDR1 and CDR2: LNHNV and YYDKDF (reference sequence). CDR3 protein: CATSLLREPPEAFF. The DNA for the CDR3 is TGTGCCACCAGCTTGCTTCGGGAACCGCCTGAAGCTTTCTTT.

The chain uses TRBV11-2 and TRBJ2-7; TRBD2 is a possible D gene (6 bases). The ends were cut back, 1 base at V and 2 bases at J, with 12 bases in the middle. There are 15 residues in the CDR3. Germline CDR1 is SGHAT and CDR2 is FQNNGV. This chain's CDR3 is CASSLVASDTYEQYF. CDR3 nucleotides: TGTGCCAGCAGCTTAGTGGCTAGCGATACCTACGAGCAGTACTTC.

The chain has TRBV5-8 and TRBJ1-2; 11 nucleotides match TRBD1. The CDR3 spans 15 residues. Germline trimming cut 2 bases from V and 8 bases from J; bases unmatched to any gene: 8. CDR1 is SGHTS, CDR2 YDEGEE, per germline. The CDR3 nucleotides read TGTGCCAGCAGCTTCCGGGACAGGGGGTATTTAGGCTACACCTTC. Protein product: CASSFRDRGYLGYTF.

Written as DNA, the CDR3 is TGTGCCAGCAGCTTGGGACCCCGATCAGATACGCAGTATTTT. This codes for CASSLGPRSDTQYF. This rearrangement joins TRBV13 to TRBJ2-3; TRBD1 or TRBD2 may be the D gene (5 bases each). CDR1 PRHDT and CDR2 FYEKMQ come from the germline V gene (reference sequence). V gave up 3 bases and J gave up 4 bases, with 11 bases separating them. The CDR3 totals 14 residues.

The chain carries TRBV25-1 and TRBJ1-1; D may be TRBD1 (6 bases). CDR3 size: 14 residues. Germline V gene data show CDR1 as MGHDK and CDR2 as SYGVNS. V lost 4 bases and J lost 4, with 13 bases in between. CDR3 sequence: CASSGQDWGTEAFF. The CDR3 bases are TGTGCCAGCAGTGGACAGGACTGGGGCACTGAAGCTTTCTTT.